These 12 T cell receptor beta chains originate from one sample sequenced in a study of technical replicates of blood from a handful of donors. Measured with immunoSEQ multiplex PCR; TCRdb has only the in-frame clones, and not every one. Of around 68,000 clones listed, under 98% were seen once; the top ten hold about 0.28%. Material: T cells isolated from PBMCs. Receptors were obtained from a human donor in good health.

The rearrangement uses TRBV10-1 and TRBJ2-3; the D gene is possibly TRBD2 (6 bases). CDR1 is WNHNN and CDR2 is SYGVQD in the germline V gene (reference sequence). This CDR3 has 15 amino acids. Trimming took 6 bases from V and 5 from J, leaving 18 bases between them. DNA of the CDR3: TGCGCCAGCAGCAGCCGGCAGGAGGGAGGAGATACGCAGTATTTT. Its protein product is CASSSRQEGGDTQYF.

This chain links TRBV21-1 with TRBJ2-5; the tabulated D call, TRBD2, remains unverified against the DNA. TRBV21-1 is a pseudogene. The CDR3 loop spans 16 amino acids. The CDR3 DNA sequence: TGTGCCAGCAGCAGGCCCCCAGGAGGGGTATATGAGACCCAGTACTTC. This sequence encodes CASSRPPGGVYETQYF.

The chain couples TRBV12-5 to TRBJ2-1; 13 nucleotides line up with TRBD2. Germline values: CDR1 LGHNT, CDR2 FRNRAP. The CDR3 sequence is 19 residues long. With 0 bases clipped from V and 0 bases from J, the junction kept 5 bases outside the gene matches. The CDR3 spells CASGLVLGLAGSSYNEQFF. CDR3 nucleotides: TGTGCTAGTGGTTTGGTACTGGGACTAGCGGGGAGCTCCTACAATGAGCAGTTCTTC.

This chain joins TRBV7-3 and TRBJ2-5; the D gene is possibly TRBD2 (5 bases). Germline CDR1 SGHTA, CDR2 FQGTGA. The CDR3 is made up of 18 amino acids. Trimming removed 5 bases from V and 6 bases from J, with 28 bases in between. The CDR3 protein is CASSPTRVGAHPPQTQYF. CDR3 DNA sequence: TGTGCCAGCAGCCCCACTAGGGTTGGAGCCCACCCCCCTCAGACCCAGTACTTC.

CDR3 sequence (DNA): TGTGCCACACCGGGAGACTCTGGGGCCAACGTCCTGACTTTC. Translation: CATPGDSGANVLTF. The chain combines TRBV11-3 with TRBJ2-6; maybe TRBD2 (6 bases). CDR3 length: 14 residues. Germline V gives CDR1 SGHNT, CDR2 YENEEA. With 10 bases removed from V and 0 bases from J, the gap between germline ends came to 10 bases.

The V call is TRBV6-1, the J call TRBJ2-7, with 7 bases that match TRBD1. The CDR3 loop spans 14 amino acids. CDR1 and CDR2 from the germline V gene are MNHNS and SASEGT. Trimming cost V 3 bases and J 0 bases; bases outside gene matches: 2. The CDR3 spells CASSEGQSSYEQYF. DNA of the CDR3: TGTGCCAGCAGTGAGGGACAGAGCTCCTACGAGCAGTACTTC.

This rearrangement joins TRBV5-4 to TRBJ2-5, with TRBD2 matching 11 bases. The CDR3 contains 16 residues. V was pared by 3 bases and J by 3 bases, with 7 bases of the junction left unmatched. Per the germline V gene, CDR1 is SGHNT and CDR2 is YYREEE (reference sequence). The CDR3 bases are TGTGCCAGCAGCTCCCCCACTAGCGGGAGTGAAGAGACCCAGTACTTC. Amino acid sequence: CASSSPTSGSEETQYF.

V is TRBV4-2 and J is TRBJ1-1; the D is unclear. V lost 0 bases and J lost 0, with 11 bases in between. CDR1 LGHNA and CDR2 YNFKEQ come from the germline V gene. CDR3 length equals 16 residues. This CDR3 reads CASSQDPNSMNTEAFF. The CDR3, as DNA: TGTGCCAGCAGCCAAGATCCTAACAGCATGAACACTGAAGCTTTCTTT.

The chain combines TRBV9 with TRBJ2-7; the D gene is possibly TRBD2 (5 bases). Germline CDR1 SGDLS, CDR2 YYNGEE. CDR3 length: 16 residues. The V gene lost 0 bases and the J gene lost 0 bases, with 13 bases spanning the gap. The CDR3 region is CASSVDGGGFSYEQYF. DNA of the CDR3: TGTGCCAGCAGCGTAGATGGAGGAGGATTCTCCTACGAGCAGTACTTC.

V gene TRBV28 combines with J gene TRBJ2-7; 7 nucleotides match TRBD1. The V and J ends lost 3 bases and 4 bases, in that order; junction bases with no gene match: 9. Germline V gene sequence: CDR1 MDHEN, CDR2 SYDVKM. CDR3 length equals 15 residues. DNA for the CDR3: TGTGCCAGCAGTTTTTCGAGGGGGCAGCTATACGAGCAGTACTTC. It encodes CASSFSRGQLYEQYF.

This rearrangement joins TRBV28 to TRBJ1-2, with D maybe TRBD1 (5 bases). The germline V gene has CDR1 MDHEN and CDR2 SYDVKM. V was trimmed by 5 bases and J by 7 bases, leaving 29 bases between them. This CDR3 spans 18 amino acids. CDR3 residues: CASSPRREGLLRAIGYTF. CDR3 DNA: TGTGCCAGCAGTCCCCGAAGAGAGGGACTCCTCAGGGCGATTGGCTACACCTTC.

V and J are TRBV25-1 and TRBJ2-3, with D possibly being TRBD1 (6 bases). Germline V gene sequence: CDR1 MGHDK, CDR2 SYGVNS. V lost 9 bases to trimming and J lost 2 bases, with 12 bases between them. The CDR3 is 13 amino acids. The CDR3 DNA is TGTGCCAGTGGACAGACCAACACAGATACGCAGTATTTT. Translated: CASGQTNTDTQYF.